This TCR beta chain was recovered during a study of neoadjuvant anti-PD-1 for oral cavity cancer. Overall study context: Non-progressing patients received a fourth nivolumab dose near day 43, then surgery on days 50-56.

The method was immunoSEQ multiplex PCR; TCRdb's version includes in-frame clones alone and lacks a portion of them. This sample has around 8,200 clones, with approximately 65% found just once. Time point of the sample: after neoadjuvant nivolumab, at surgical resection. No culture or expansion preceded analysis of these blood cells. CDR1 and CDR2 from the germline V gene are SNHLY and FYNNEI. V dropped 7 bases and J dropped 0 bases, with 19 bases sitting between them. The length of the CDR3 is 16 residues. The rearrangement uses TRBV2 and TRBJ2-7; TRBD2 is a possible D gene (5 bases). Specimen: PBMCs, collected after nivolumab (anti-PD-1) treatment. The receptor's source is a person aged 35-79 years with oral cavity squamous cell carcinoma. CDR3 sequence reads: CASNRVAQGSSYEQYF. The CDR3 DNA sequence: TGTGCCAGCAACCGAGTAGCCCAAGGGAGCTCCTACGAGCAGTACTTC.